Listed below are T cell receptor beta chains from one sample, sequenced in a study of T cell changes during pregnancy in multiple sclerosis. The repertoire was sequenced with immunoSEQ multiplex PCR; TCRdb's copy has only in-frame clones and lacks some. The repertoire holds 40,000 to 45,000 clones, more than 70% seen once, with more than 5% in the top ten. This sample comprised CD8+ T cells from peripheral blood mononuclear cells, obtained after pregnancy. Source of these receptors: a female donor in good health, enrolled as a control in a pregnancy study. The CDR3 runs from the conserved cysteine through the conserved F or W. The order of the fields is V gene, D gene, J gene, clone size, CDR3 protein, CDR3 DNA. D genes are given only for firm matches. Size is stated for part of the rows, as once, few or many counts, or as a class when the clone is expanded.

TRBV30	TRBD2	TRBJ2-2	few	CACPRLPSGGAYAGELFF	TGTGCCTGCCCTCGGTTGCCTAGCGGGGGGGCCTACGCCGGGGAGCTGTTTTTT
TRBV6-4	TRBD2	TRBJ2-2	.	CASSLAGGTGELFF	TGTGCCAGCAGTCTAGCGGGGGGCACCGGGGAGCTGTTTTTT
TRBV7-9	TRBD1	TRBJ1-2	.	CASSPAWDRGGYGYTF	TGTGCCAGCAGCCCGGCCTGGGACAGGGGCGGCTATGGCTACACCTTC
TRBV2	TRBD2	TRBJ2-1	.	CASSGLAGVDEQFF	TGTGCCAGCAGTGGCTTAGCGGGGGTAGATGAGCAGTTCTTC
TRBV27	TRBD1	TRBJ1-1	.	CASGGQGITEAFF	TGTGCCAGCGGCGGACAGGGGATCACTGAAGCTTTCTTT
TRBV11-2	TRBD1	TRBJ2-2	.	CASSLDRGQAYTGELFF	TGTGCCAGCAGCTTAGACCGCGGACAGGCATACACCGGGGAGCTGTTTTTT
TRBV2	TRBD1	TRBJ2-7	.	CASRAGTGGYEQYF	TGTGCCAGCAGGGCCGGGACAGGGGGATACGAGCAGTACTTC
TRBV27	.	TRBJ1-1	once	CASSPTGPNTEAFF	TGTGCCAGCAGTCCGACAGGCCCGAACACTGAAGCTTTCTTT
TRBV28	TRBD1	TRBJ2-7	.	CASSIPGTGSYEQYF	TGTGCCAGCAGTATACCAGGGACAGGTAGCTACGAGCAGTACTTC
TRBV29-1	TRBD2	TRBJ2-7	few	CSVDSGLGGYEQYF	TGCAGCGTTGATTCGGGACTAGGAGGCTACGAGCAGTACTTC
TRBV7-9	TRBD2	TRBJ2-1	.	CASSSPSGGGSYNEQFF	TGTGCCAGCAGCTCTCCCTCGGGCGGGGGCTCCTACAATGAGCAGTTCTTC
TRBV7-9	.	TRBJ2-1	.	CASSIGQLPYNEQFF	TGTGCCAGCAGCATAGGACAGCTACCTTACAATGAGCAGTTCTTC
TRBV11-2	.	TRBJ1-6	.	CASSLERTINSPLHF	TGTGCCAGCAGCTTAGAGCGGACAATCAATTCACCCCTCCACTTT
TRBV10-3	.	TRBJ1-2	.	CAISESREANYGYTF	TGTGCCATCAGTGAGTCCAGGGAAGCTAACTATGGCTACACCTTC
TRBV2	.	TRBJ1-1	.	CASSTATAGDMMNTEAFF	TGTGCCAGCAGCACGGCAACAGCGGGGGACATGATGAACACTGAAGCTTTCTTT
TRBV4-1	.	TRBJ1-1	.	CASSQETRVNTEAFF	TGCGCCAGCAGCCAAGAAACGAGGGTGAACACTGAAGCTTTCTTT
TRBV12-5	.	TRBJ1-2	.	CASGSTLEGTLYYGYTF	TGTGCTAGTGGTTCCACCCTAGAAGGCACTCTATACTATGGCTACACCTTC
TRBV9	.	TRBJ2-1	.	CASSATGYNEQFF	TGTGCCAGCAGCGCGACAGGTTACAATGAGCAGTTCTTC
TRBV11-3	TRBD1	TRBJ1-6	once	CASSRTGNNSPLHF	TGTGCCAGCAGCAGGACAGGGAATAATTCACCCCTCCACTTT
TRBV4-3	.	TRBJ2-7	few	CASSQEGTGLYEQYF	TGCGCCAGCAGCCAAGAGGGGACGGGACTCTACGAGCAGTACTTC
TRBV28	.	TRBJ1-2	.	CASSFSYDGYTF	TGTGCCAGCAGTTTTTCCTATGATGGCTACACCTTC
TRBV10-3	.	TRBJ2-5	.	CAISESWREIGETQYF	TGTGCCATCAGTGAGTCGTGGAGGGAGATCGGAGAGACCCAGTACTTC
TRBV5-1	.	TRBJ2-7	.	CASRGTYEQYF	TGCGCCAGCCGCGGGACCTACGAGCAGTACTTC
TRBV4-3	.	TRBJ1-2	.	CASSQDNVGAAHAYGYTF	TGCGCCAGCAGCCAAGATAACGTCGGAGCAGCACATGCCTATGGCTACACCTTC
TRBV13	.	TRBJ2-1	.	CASSTGGNNEQFF	TGTGCCAGCAGCACCGGGGGTAACAATGAGCAGTTCTTC
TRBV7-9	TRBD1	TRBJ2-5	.	CASSYAWTGSSETQYF	TGTGCCAGCAGCTACGCGTGGACAGGCTCATCTGAGACCCAGTACTTC
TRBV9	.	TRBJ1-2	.	CASSPHGDKSHGYTF	TGTGCCAGCAGCCCCCACGGAGATAAGAGCCATGGCTACACCTTC
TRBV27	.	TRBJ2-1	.	CASSLRLGYNEQFF	TGTGCCAGCAGTTTAAGGCTAGGCTACAATGAGCAGTTCTTC
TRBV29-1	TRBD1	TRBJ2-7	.	CSVVGTGDYEQYF	TGCAGCGTCGTCGGGACAGGGGACTACGAGCAGTACTTC
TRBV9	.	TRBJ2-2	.	CASSGGQSTGELFF	TGTGCCAGCAGCGGAGGACAGAGCACCGGGGAGCTGTTTTTT
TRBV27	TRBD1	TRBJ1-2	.	CASRGGQTYGYTF	TGTGCCAGCAGGGGGGGACAGACATATGGCTACACCTTC
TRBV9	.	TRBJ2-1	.	CASSPPGGYHNEQFF	TGTGCCAGCAGCCCCCCTGGGGGGTACCACAATGAGCAGTTCTTC
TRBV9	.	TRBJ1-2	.	CASSVDSENYGYTF	TGTGCCAGCAGCGTAGATAGCGAGAACTATGGCTACACCTTC
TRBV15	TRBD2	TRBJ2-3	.	CATSRTLAGGTDTQYF	TGTGCCACCAGCAGAACACTAGCGGGGGGCACAGATACGCAGTATTTT
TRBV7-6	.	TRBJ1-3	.	CASSLASFAVLSGNTIYF	TGTGCCAGCAGCTTAGCTTCATTCGCGGTCCTCTCTGGAAACACCATATATTTT
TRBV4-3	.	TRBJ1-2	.	CASSREGTGWIYGYTF	TGCGCCAGCAGCCGGGAGGGTACAGGGTGGATCTATGGCTACACCTTC
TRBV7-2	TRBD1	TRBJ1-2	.	CASSLNTGDYGYTF	TGTGCCAGCAGCCTAAATACAGGGGACTATGGCTACACCTTC
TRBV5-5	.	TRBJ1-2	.	CASSPWQGWGYTF	TGTGCCAGCAGCCCTTGGCAGGGGTGGGGCTACACCTTC
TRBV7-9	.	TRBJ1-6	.	CASSLGAVDRTNSPLHF	TGTGCCAGCAGCTTGGGGGCAGTAGACAGGACTAATTCACCCCTCCACTTT
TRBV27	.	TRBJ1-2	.	CASSQGQGSSYGYTF	TGTGCCAGCAGCCAAGGGCAGGGCTCGTCCTATGGCTACACCTTC
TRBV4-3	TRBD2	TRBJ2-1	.	CASSQEFGGGANGQFF	TGCGCCAGCAGCCAAGAATTCGGCGGGGGGGCGAATGGGCAGTTCTTC
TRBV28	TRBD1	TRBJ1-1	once	CASSLGQGRAFF	TGTGCCAGCAGCCTTGGACAGGGCCGAGCTTTCTTT
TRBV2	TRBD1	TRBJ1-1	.	CASLGQGTSFF	TGTGCCAGCTTGGGACAGGGGACGTCTTTCTTT
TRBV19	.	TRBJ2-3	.	CASSIEPHANTDTQYF	TGTGCCAGTAGTATAGAGCCCCACGCTAACACAGATACGCAGTATTTT
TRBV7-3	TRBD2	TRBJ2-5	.	CASSPGLALQETQYF	TGTGCCAGCAGCCCTGGACTAGCGTTACAAGAGACCCAGTACTTC
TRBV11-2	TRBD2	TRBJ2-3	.	CASGSGGASDTQYF	TGTGCCAGCGGGAGCGGGGGGGCCTCAGATACGCAGTATTTT
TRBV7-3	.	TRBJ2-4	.	CAITGRKNIQYF	TGTGCCATCACTGGCAGGAAAAACATTCAGTACTTC
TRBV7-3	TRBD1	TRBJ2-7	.	CASSPGQDYEQYF	TGTGCCAGCAGCCCGGGACAGGACTACGAGCAGTACTTC